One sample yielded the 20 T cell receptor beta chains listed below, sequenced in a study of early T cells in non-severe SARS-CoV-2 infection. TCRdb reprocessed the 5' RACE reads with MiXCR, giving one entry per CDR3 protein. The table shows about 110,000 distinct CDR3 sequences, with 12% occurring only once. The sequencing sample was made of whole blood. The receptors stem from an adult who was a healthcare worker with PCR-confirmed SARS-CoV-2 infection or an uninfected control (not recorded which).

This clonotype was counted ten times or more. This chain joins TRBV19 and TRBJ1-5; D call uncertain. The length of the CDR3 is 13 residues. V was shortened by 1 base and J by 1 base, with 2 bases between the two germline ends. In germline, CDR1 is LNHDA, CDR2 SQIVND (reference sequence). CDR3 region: CASSIASNQPQHF. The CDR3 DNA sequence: TGTGCCAGTAGTATAGCCAGCAATCAGCCCCAGCATTTT.

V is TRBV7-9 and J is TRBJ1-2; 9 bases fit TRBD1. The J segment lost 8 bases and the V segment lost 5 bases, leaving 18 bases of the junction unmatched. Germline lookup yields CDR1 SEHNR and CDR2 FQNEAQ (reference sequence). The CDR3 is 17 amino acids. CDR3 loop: CASSQPLTGGKSWGYTF. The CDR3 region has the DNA TGTGCCAGCAGCCAACCTCTAACAGGGGGCAAGTCTTGGGGCTACACCTTC.

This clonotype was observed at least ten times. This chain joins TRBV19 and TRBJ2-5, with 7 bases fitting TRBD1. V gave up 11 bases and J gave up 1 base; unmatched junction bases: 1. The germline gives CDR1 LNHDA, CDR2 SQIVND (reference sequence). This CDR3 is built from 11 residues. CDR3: CAGDSQETQYF. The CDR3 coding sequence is TGTGCCGGGGACAGCCAAGAGACCCAGTACTTC. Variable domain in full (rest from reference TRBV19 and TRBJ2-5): DGGITQSPKYLFRKEGQNVTLSCEQNLNHDAMYWYRQDPGQGLRLIYYSQIVNDFQKGDIAEGYSVSREKKESFPLTVTSAQKNPTAFYLCAGDSQETQYFGPGTRLLVL.

The CDR3 DNA reads as TGTGCCAGCAGCAACCCTGTGGGGCAAAGCAATGAGCAGTTCTTC. It codes for CASSNPVGQSNEQFF. The gene calls are TRBV5-5 and TRBJ2-1, with D possibly matching TRBD1 (5 bases). The CDR3 has 15 residues. Trimming cost V 4 bases and J 6 bases, with 17 bases left between them. Germline V gives CDR1 SGHKS, CDR2 YYEKEE (reference sequence).

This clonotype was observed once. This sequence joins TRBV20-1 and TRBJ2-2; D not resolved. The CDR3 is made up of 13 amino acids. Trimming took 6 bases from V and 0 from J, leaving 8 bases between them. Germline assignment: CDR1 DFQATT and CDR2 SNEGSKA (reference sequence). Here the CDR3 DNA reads TGCAGTGCCCCGCGGACGAACACCGGGGAGCTGTTTTTT. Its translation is CSAPRTNTGELFF.

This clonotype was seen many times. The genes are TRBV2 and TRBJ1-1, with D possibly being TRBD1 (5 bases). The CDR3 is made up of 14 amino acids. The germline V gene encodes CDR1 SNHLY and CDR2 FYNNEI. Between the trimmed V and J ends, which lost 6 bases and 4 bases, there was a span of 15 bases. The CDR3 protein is CASSPDTDVTEAFF. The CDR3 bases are TGTGCCAGCAGCCCGGACACAGACGTCACTGAAGCTTTCTTT. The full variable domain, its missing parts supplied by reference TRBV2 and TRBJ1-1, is EPEVTQTPSHQVTQMGQEVILRCVPISNHLYFYWYRQILGQKVEFLVSFYNNEISEKSEIFDDQFSVERPDGSNFTLKIRSTKLEDSAMYFCASSPDTDVTEAFFGQGTRLTVV.

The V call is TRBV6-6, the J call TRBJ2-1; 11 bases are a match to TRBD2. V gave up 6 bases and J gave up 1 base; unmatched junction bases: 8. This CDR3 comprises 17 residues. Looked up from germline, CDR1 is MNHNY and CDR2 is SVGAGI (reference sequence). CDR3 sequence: CASSKSLAGVSYNEQFF. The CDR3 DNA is TGTGCCAGCAGCAAGTCACTAGCGGGGGTATCCTACAATGAGCAGTTCTTC.

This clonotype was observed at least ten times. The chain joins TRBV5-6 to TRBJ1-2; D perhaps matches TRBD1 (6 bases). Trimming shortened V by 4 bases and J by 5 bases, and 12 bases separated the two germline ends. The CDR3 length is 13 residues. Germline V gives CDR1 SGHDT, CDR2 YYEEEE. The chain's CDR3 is CASSPDSRYGYTF. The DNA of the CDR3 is TGTGCCAGCAGCCCGGACAGCAGATATGGCTACACCTTC.

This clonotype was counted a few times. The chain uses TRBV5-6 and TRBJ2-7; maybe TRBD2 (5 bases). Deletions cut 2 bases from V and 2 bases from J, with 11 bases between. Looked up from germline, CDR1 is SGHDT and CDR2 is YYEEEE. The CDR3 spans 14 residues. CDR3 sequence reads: CASSFGDYTYEQYF. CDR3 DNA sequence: TGTGCCAGCAGCTTCGGCGACTATACCTACGAGCAGTACTTC. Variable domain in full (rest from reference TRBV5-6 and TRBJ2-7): DAGVTQSPTHLIKTRGQQVTLRCSPKSGHDTVSWYQQALGQGPQFIFQYYEEEERQRGNFPDRFSGHQFPNYSSELNVNALLLGDSALYLCASSFGDYTYEQYFGPGTRLTVT.

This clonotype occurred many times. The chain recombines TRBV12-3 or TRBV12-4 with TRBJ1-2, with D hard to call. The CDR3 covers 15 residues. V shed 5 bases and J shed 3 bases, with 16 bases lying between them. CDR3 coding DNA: TGTGCCAGCAGTCTGTGGGTGGGAGATGACTATGGCTACACCTTC. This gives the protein CASSLWVGDDYGYTF.

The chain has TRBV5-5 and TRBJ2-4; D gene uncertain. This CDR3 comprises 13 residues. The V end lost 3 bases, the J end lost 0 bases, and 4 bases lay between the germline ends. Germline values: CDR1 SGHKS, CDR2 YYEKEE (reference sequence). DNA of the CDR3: TGTGCCAGCAGCTCGGGAGCCAAAAACATTCAGTACTTC. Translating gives CASSSGAKNIQYF.

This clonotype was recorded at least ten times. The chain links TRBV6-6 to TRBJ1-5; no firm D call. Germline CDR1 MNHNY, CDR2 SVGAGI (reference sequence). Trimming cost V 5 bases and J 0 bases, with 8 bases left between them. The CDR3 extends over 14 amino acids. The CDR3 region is CASSPWDSNQPQHF. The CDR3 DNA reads TGTGCCAGCAGTCCTTGGGATAGCAATCAGCCCCAGCATTTT.

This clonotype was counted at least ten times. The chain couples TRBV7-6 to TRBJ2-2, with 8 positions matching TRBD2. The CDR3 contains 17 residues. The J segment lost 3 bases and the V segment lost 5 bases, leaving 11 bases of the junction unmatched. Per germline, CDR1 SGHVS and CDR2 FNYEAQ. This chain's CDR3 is CASSPIPFGGDTGELFF. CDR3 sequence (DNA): TGTGCCAGCAGCCCAATCCCGTTCGGGGGGGACACCGGGGAGCTGTTTTTT.

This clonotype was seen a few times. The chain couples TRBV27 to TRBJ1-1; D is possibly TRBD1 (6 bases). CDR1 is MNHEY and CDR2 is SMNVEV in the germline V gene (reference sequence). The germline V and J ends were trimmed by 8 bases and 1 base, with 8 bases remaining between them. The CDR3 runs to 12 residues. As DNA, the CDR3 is TGTGCCAGCGGGACATGGAACACTGAAGCTTTCTTT. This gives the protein CASGTWNTEAFF.

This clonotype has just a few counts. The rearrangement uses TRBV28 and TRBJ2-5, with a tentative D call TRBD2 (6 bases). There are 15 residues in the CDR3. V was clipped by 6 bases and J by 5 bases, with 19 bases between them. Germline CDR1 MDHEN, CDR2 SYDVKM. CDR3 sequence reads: CASSLAGFGGETQYF. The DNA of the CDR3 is TGTGCCAGCAGCCTGGCGGGGTTTGGCGGGGAGACCCAGTACTTC.

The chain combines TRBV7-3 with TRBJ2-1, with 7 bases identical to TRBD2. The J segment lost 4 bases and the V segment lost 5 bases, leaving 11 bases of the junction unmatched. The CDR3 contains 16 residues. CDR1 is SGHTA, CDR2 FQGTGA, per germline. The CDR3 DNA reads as TGTGCCAGCAGCCACAATTCTGGGGAGGGGTACAATGAGCAGTTCTTC. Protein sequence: CASSHNSGEGYNEQFF.

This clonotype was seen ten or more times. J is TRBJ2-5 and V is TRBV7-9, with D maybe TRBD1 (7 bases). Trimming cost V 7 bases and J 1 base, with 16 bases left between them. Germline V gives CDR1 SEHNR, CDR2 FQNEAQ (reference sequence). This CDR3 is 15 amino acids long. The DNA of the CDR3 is TGTGCCAGCACCATGGGCGGGACAGTCCAAGAGACCCAGTACTTC. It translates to CASTMGGTVQETQYF.

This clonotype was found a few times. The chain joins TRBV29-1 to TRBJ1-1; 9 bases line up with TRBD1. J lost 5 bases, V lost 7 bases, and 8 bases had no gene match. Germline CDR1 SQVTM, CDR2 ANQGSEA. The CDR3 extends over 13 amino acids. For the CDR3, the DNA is TGCAGCGCCGGACAGGGGAGTTATACTGAAGCTTTCTTT. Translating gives CSAGQGSYTEAFF. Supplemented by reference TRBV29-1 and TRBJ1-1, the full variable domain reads SAVISQKPSRDICQRGTSLTIQCQVDSQVTMMFWYRQQPGQSLTLIATANQGSEATYESGFVIDKFPISRPNLTFSTLTVSNMSPEDSSIYLCSAGQGSYTEAFFGQGTRLTVV.

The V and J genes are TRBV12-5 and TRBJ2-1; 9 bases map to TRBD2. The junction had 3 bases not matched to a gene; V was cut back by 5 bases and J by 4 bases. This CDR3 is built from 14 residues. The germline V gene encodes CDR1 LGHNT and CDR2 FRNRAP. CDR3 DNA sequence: TGTGCTAGTGGTCTTAGCGGGGGATACAATGAGCAGTTCTTC. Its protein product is CASGLSGGYNEQFF.

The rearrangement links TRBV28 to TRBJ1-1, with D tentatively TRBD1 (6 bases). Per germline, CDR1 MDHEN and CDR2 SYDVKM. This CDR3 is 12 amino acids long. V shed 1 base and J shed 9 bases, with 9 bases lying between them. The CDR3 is CASSLLTGKAFF. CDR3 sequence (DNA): TGTGCCAGCAGTTTATTGACAGGAAAAGCTTTCTTT.